This TCR beta chain was observed in a study of shared clonotypes between healthy human individuals. Study overall: For every donor, three CD4 naive, three CD4 memory, two CD8 naive and one CD8 memory plates were used.

Deletions cut 5 bases from V and 4 bases from J, with 12 bases between. CDR3 size: 12 residues. Germline V gene data show CDR1 as SQVTM and CDR2 as ANQGSEA. The method was immunoSEQ multiplex PCR; TCRdb's version includes in-frame clones alone and lacks a portion of them. The data show 110,000 or so clones, 55% to 80% seen once. This clone was picked up many times. The TCR sequence derives from a woman aged 25 to 39 in good health. What was sequenced was memory CD8+ T cells sorted from blood. The subset denotes: CD45RO+ cells pooled with CCR7-negative TemRA cells. V and J are TRBV29-1 and TRBJ2-7; possibly TRBD1 for D (5 bases). The CDR3 spells CSVSSTGYEQYF. CDR3 bases: TGCAGCGTTTCCTCAACAGGATACGAGCAGTACTTC.